Reported below is one TCR beta chain. The target antigen is unknown. This table comes from immunoSEQ multiplex PCR, and its TCRdb copy is limited to in-frame clones, with some not included. The table lists under 90,000 clones, approximately 90% of them singletons. This entry is derived from a study of graft-versus-host responses after intestinal transplantation. Study in general: Uniformly, recipients were administered anti-thymocyte globulin induction with subsequent tacrolimus and steroids for roughly three years.

Germline loops: CDR1 SGHDT, CDR2 YYEEEE. This CDR3 region has 15 residues. V gave up 2 bases and J gave up 2 bases, with 11 bases separating them. Study outcomes and limitations: Recipient marrow harbored GvH clones, some of which surfaced first in ileum or blood.

The chain carries TRBV5-6 and TRBJ1-3; a possible D gene is TRBD1 (6 bases). The TCR comes from a human donor who was the organ donor for an intestinal transplant. Sample: unstimulated CD4+ T cells sorted from spleen or lymph node cells, taken before transplant. CDR3 nucleotides: TGTGCCAGCAGCTTTCAATGGGGGCCTGGAAACACCATATATTTT. It specifies CASSFQWGPGNTIYF.